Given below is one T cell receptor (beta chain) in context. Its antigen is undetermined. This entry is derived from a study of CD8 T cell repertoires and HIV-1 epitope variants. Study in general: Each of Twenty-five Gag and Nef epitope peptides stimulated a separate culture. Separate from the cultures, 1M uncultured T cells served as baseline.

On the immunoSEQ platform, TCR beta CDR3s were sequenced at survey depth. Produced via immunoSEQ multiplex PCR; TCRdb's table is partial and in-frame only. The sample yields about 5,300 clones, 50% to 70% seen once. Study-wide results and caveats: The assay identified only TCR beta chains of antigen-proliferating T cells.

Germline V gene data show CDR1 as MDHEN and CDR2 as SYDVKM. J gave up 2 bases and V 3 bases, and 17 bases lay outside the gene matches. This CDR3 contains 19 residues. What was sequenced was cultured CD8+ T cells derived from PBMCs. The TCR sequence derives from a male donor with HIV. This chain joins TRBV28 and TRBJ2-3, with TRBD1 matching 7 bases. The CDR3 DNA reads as TGTGCCAGCAGTTTCAGGACAGGACAAGCCCAATATTACACAGATACGCAGTATTTT. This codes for CASSFRTGQAQYYTDTQYF. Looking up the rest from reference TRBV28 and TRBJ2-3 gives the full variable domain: DVKVTQSSRYLVKRTGEKVFLECVQDMDHENMFWYRQDPGLGLRLIYFSYDVKMKEKGDIPEGYSVSREKKERFSLILESASTNQTSMYLCASSFRTGQAQYYTDTQYFGPGTRLTVL.